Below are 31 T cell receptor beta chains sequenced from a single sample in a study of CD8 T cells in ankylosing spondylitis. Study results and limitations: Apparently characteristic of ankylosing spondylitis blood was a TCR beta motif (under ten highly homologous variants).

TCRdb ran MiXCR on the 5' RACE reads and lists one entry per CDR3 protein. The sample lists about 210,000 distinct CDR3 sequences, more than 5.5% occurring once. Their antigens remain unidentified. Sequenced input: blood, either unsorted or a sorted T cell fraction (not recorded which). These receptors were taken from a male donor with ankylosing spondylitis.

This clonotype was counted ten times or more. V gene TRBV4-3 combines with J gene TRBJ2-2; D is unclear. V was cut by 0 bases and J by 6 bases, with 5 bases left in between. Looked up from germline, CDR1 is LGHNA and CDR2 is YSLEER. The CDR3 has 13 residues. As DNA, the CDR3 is TGCGCCAGCAGCCAAGAACGGGCCGGGGAGCTGTTTTTT. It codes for CASSQERAGELFF.

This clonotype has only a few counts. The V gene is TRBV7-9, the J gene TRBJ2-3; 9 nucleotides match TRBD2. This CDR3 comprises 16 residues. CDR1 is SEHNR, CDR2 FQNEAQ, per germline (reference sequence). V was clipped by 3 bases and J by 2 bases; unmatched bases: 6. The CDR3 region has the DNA TGTGCCAGCAGCTTCTTAGCGGGGGCACCCACAGATACGCAGTATTTT. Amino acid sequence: CASSFLAGAPTDTQYF.

CDR3 residues: CASSQPTVTTNEKLFF. CDR3 sequence (DNA): TGTGCCAGCAGCCAACCTACAGTGACAACTAATGAAAAACTGTTTTTT. The chain couples TRBV4-2 to TRBJ1-4; the D is unclear. V was pared by 2 bases and J by 0 bases, with 10 bases between. Germline V gene data show CDR1 as LGHNA and CDR2 as YNFKEQ. The CDR3 contains 16 residues.

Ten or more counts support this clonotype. The CDR3 spells CASSSGSGAQSTQYF. The CDR3 DNA follows: TGTGCCAGCAGCTCGGGGTCGGGGGCGCAAAGTACGCAGTATTTT. V and J are TRBV5-5 and TRBJ2-3; either TRBD1 or TRBD2 may supply D (6 bases each). The V end was cut by 3 bases, the J end by 8 bases, with 19 bases between. CDR3 length: 15 amino acids. Germline loops: CDR1 SGHKS, CDR2 YYEKEE (reference sequence).

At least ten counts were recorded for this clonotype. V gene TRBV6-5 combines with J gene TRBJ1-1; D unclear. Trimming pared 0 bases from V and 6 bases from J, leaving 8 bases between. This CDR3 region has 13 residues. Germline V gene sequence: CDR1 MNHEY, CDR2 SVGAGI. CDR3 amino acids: CASSYSKGPEAFF. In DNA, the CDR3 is TGTGCCAGCAGTTACTCAAAAGGGCCTGAAGCTTTCTTT.

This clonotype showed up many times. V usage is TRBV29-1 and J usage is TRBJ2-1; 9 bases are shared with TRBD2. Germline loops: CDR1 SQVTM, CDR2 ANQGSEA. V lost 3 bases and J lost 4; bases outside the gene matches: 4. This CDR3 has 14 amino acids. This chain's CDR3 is CSVESGRRYNEQFF. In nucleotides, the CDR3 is TGCAGCGTTGAGAGCGGGAGGAGATACAATGAGCAGTTCTTC.

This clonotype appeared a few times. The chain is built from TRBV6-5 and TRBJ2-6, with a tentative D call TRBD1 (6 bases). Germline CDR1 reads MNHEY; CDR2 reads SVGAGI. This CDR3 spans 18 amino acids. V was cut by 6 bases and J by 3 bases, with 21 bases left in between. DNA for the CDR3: TGTGCCAGCAGGTTAGACCGGGACAAAACTCTTGGGGCCAACGTCCTGACTTTC. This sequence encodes CASRLDRDKTLGANVLTF.

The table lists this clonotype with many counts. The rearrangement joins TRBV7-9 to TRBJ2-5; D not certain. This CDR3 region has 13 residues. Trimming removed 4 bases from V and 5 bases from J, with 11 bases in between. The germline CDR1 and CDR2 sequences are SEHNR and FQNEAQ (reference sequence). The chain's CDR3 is CASSSPFSETQYF. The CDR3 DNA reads TGTGCCAGCAGCTCGCCCTTCTCTGAGACCCAGTACTTC.

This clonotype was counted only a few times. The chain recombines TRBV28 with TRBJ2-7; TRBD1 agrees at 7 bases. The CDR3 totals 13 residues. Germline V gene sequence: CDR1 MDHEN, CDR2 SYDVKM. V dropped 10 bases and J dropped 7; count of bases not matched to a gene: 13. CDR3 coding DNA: TGTGCCACCGAGGGACAGATTCCTACGGAGCAGTACTTC. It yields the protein CATEGQIPTEQYF.

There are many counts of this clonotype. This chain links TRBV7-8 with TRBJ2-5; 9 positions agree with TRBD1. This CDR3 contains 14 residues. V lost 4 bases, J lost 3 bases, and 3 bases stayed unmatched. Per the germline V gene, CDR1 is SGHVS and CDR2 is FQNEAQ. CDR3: CASSSRTGEETQYF. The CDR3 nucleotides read TGTGCCAGCAGCTCCCGGACAGGGGAAGAGACCCAGTACTTC. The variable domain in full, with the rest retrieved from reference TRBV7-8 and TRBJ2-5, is GAGVSQSPRYKVAKRGQDVALRCDPISGHVSLFWYQQALGQGPEFLTYFQNEAQLDKSGLPSDRFFAERPEGSVSTLKIQRTQQEDSAVYLCASSSRTGEETQYFGPGTRLLVL.

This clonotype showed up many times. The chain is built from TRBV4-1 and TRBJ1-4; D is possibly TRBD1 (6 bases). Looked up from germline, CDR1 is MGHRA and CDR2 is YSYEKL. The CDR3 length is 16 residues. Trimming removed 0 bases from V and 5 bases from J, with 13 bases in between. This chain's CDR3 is CASSQDLWTANEKLFF. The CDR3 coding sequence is TGCGCCAGCAGCCAAGATCTCTGGACAGCAAATGAAAAACTGTTTTTT.

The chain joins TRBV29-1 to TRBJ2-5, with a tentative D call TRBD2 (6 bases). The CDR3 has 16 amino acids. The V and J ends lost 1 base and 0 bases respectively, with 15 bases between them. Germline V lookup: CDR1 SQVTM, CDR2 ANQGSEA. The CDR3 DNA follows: TGCAGCGTTGAAGCATTGGGAGGCAGGGACCAAGAGACCCAGTACTTC. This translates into CSVEALGGRDQETQYF.

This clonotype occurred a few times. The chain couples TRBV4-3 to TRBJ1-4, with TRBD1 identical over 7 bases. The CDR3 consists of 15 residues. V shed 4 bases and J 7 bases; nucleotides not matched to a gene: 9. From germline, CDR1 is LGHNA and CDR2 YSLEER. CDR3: CASSRTRQGSEKLFF. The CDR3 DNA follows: TGCGCCAGCAGCCGCACCCGACAGGGAAGTGAAAAACTGTTTTTT.

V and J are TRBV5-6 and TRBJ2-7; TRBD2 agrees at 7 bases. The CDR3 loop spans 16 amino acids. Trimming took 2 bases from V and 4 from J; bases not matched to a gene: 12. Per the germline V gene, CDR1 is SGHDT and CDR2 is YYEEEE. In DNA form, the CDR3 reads TGTGCCAGCAGCTTCATGGGCGGGGGTAGCGGATACGAGCAGTACTTC. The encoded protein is CASSFMGGGSGYEQYF. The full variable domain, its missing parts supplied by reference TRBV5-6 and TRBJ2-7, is DAGVTQSPTHLIKTRGQQVTLRCSPKSGHDTVSWYQQALGQGPQFIFQYYEEEERQRGNFPDRFSGHQFPNYSSELNVNALLLGDSALYLCASSFMGGGSGYEQYFGPGTRLTVT.

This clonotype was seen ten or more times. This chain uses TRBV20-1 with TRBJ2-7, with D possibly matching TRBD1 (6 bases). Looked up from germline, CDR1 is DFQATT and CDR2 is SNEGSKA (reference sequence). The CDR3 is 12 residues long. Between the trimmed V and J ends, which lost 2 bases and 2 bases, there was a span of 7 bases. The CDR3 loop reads CSARPGAYEQYF. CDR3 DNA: TGCAGTGCTAGACCAGGGGCCTACGAGCAGTACTTC.

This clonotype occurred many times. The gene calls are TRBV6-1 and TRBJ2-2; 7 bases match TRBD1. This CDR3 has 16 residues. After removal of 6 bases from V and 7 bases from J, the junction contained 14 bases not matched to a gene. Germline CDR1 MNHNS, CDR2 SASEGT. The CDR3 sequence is CASRSSRGSVGGELFF. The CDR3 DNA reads TGTGCCAGCAGGTCGTCCAGGGGGTCTGTTGGCGGGGAGCTGTTTTTT.

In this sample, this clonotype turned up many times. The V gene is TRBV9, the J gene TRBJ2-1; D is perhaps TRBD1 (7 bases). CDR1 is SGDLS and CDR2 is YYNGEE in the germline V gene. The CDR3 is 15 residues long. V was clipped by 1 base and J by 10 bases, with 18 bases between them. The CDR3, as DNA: TGTGCCAGCAGCGTACGGCGGGGCCCCAGGGGGGAGCAGTTCTTC. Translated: CASSVRRGPRGEQFF.

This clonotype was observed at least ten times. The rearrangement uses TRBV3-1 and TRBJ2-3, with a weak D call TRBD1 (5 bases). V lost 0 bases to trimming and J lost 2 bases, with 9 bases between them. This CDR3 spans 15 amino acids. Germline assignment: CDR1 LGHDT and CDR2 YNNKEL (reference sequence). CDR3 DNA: TGTGCCAGCAGCCAAGAGATTGGGGCCACAGATACGCAGTATTTT. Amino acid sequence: CASSQEIGATDTQYF.

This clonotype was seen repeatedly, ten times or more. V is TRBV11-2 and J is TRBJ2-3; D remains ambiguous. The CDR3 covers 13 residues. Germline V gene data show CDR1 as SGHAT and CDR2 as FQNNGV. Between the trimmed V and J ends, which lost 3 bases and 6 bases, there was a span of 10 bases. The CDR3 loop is CASSFTSGDTQYF. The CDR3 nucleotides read TGTGCCAGCAGCTTCACCTCGGGTGATACGCAGTATTTT.

The CDR3 loop reads CASSVTPLAGRMYEQFF. CDR3 DNA sequence: TGTGCCAGCAGCGTTACCCCCCTCGCGGGAAGAATGTATGAGCAGTTCTTC. The V call is TRBV9, the J call TRBJ2-1, with D possibly matching TRBD2 (6 bases). The germline V and J ends were trimmed by 2 bases and 8 bases, with 23 bases remaining between them. This CDR3 spans 17 amino acids. CDR1 is SGDLS, CDR2 YYNGEE, per germline.

The CDR3 is CASSLLLATNYGYTF. In DNA, the CDR3 is TGTGCCAGCAGCTTACTTCTCGCGACTAACTATGGCTACACCTTC. The chain carries TRBV11-2 and TRBJ1-2; D remains ambiguous. V lost 2 bases, J lost 0 bases, and 10 bases lay in between. The CDR3 sequence is 15 residues long. CDR1 is SGHAT, CDR2 FQNNGV, per germline.

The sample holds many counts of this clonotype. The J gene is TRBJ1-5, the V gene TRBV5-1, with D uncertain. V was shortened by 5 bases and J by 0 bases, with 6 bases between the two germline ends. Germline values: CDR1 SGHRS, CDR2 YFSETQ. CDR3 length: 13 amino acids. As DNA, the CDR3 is TGCGCCAGCAGACGAGATAGCAATCAGCCCCAGCATTTT. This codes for CASRRDSNQPQHF.

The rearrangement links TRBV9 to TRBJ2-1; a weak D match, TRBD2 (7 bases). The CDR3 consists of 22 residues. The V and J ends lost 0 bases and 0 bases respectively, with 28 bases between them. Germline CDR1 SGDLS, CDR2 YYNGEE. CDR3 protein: CASSVEGRGAEARQDSYNEQFF. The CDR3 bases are TGTGCCAGCAGCGTAGAAGGTCGGGGGGCTGAAGCCCGCCAGGACTCCTACAATGAGCAGTTCTTC.

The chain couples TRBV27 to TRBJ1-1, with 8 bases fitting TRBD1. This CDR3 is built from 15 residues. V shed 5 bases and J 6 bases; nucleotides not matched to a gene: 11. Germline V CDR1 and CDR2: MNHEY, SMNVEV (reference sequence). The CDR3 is CASSTPGQGFPEAFF. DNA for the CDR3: TGTGCCAGCAGTACCCCTGGACAGGGCTTCCCTGAAGCTTTCTTT.

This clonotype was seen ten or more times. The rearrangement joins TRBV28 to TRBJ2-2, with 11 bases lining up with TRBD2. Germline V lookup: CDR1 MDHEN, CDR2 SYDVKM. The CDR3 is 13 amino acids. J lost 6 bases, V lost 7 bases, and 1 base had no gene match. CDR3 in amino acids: CASKGLAAGELFF. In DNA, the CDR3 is TGTGCCAGCAAGGGACTAGCGGCCGGGGAGCTGTTTTTT.

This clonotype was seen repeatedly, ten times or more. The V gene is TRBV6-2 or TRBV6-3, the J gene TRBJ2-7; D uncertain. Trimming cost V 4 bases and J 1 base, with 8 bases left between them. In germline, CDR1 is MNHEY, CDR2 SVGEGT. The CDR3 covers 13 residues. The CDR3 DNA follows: TGTGCCAGCAGTTGGGTGACTTCCTACGAGCAGTACTTC. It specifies CASSWVTSYEQYF.

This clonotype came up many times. The CDR3 DNA sequence: TGTGCCAGCAACGGACACCCGGGAGAAAACACTGAAGCTTTCTTT. Translated: CASNGHPGENTEAFF. The rearrangement links TRBV28 to TRBJ1-1, with D possibly matching TRBD1 (5 bases). Germline V gene data show CDR1 as MDHEN and CDR2 as SYDVKM. The CDR3 is 15 amino acids. V gave up 7 bases and J gave up 2 bases, with 17 bases separating them. Filled out from reference TRBV28 and TRBJ1-1, the complete variable domain reads DVKVTQSSRYLVKRTGEKVFLECVQDMDHENMFWYRQDPGLGLRLIYFSYDVKMKEKGDIPEGYSVSREKKERFSLILESASTNQTSMYLCASNGHPGENTEAFFGQGTRLTVV.

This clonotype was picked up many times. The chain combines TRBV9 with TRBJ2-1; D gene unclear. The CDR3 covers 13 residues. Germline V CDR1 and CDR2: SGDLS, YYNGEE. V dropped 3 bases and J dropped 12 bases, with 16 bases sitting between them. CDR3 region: CASSALDRTGQFF. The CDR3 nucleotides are TGTGCCAGCAGCGCCTTAGACCGGACCGGGCAGTTCTTC.

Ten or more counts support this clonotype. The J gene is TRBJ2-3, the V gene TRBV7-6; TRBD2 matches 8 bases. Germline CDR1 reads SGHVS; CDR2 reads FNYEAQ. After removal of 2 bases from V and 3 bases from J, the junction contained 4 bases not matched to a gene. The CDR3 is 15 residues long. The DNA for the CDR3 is TGTGCCAGCAGCTTAAGGGTAGCGGGAACAGATACGCAGTATTTT. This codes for CASSLRVAGTDTQYF. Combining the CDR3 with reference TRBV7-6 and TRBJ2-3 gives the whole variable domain GAGVSQSPRYKVTKRGQDVALRCDPISGHVSLYWYRQALGQGPEFLTYFNYEAQQDKSGLPNDRFSAERPEGSISTLTIQRTEQRDSAMYRCASSLRVAGTDTQYFGPGTRLTVL.

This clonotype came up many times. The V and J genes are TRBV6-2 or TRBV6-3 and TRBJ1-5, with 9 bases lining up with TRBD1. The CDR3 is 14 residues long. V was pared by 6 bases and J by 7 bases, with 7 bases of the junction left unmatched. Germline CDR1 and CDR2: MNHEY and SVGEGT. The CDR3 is CASRDGTGIQPQHF. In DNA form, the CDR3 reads TGTGCCAGCAGGGATGGGACAGGGATACAGCCCCAGCATTTT.

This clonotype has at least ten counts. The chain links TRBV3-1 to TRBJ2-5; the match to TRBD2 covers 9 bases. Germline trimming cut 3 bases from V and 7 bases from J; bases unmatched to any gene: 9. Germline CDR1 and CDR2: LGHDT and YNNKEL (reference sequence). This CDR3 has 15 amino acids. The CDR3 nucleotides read TGTGCCAGCAGCCAGGATAGCGGGAGAGTAGGGACCCAGTACTTC. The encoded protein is CASSQDSGRVGTQYF.